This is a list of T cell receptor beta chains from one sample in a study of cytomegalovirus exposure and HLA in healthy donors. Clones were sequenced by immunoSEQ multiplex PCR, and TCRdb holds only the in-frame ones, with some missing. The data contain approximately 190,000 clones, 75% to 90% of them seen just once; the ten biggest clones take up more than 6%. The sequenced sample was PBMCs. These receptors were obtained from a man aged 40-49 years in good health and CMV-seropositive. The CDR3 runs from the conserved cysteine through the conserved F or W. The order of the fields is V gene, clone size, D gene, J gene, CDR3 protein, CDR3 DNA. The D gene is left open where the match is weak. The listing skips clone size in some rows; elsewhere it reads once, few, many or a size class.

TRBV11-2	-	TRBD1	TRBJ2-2	CASSLRRQGIRTGELFF	TGTGCCAGCAGCTTAAGGCGACAGGGGATTCGCACCGGGGAGCTGTTTTTT
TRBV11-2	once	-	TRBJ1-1	CASSPDPGGDTEAFF	TGTGCCAGCAGCCCGGACCCGGGAGGGGACACTGAAGCTTTCTTT
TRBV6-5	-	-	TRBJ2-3	CASREGPTDTQYF	TGTGCCAGCAGGGAGGGGCCCACAGATACGCAGTATTTT
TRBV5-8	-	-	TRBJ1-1	CASSPGQPEAFF	TGTGCCAGCAGCCCGGGACAACCGGAAGCTTTCTTT
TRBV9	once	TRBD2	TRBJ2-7	CASSVAGLAGSYEQYF	TGTGCCAGCAGCGTAGCCGGACTAGCGGGGTCCTACGAGCAGTACTTC
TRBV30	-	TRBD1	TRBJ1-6	CAWSVTGGNSPLHF	TGTGCCTGGAGTGTAACAGGGGGCAATTCACCCCTCCACTTT
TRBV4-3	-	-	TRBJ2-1	CASSLGLGTVFF	TGCGCCAGCAGCCTGGGACTAGGGACAGTTTTCTTC
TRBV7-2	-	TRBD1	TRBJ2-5	CASSRAGTGGGETQYF	TGTGCCAGCAGCAGAGCCGGGACAGGGGGCGGAGAGACCCAGTACTTC
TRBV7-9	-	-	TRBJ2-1	CASTLDSWSYNEQFF	TGTGCCAGCACCCTCGACAGTTGGTCCTACAATGAGCAGTTCTTC
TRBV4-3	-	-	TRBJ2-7	CASSQGPGLSEQYF	TGCGCCAGCAGCCAAGGCCCAGGGCTGAGCGAGCAGTACTTC
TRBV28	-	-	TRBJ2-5	CASVLRQADETQYF	TGTGCCAGCGTCCTTAGGCAGGCTGACGAGACCCAGTACTTC
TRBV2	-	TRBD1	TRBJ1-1	CASSPRQGLNTEAFF	TGTGCCAGCAGCCCCAGACAGGGATTGAACACTGAAGCTTTCTTT
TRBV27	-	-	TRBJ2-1	CASSMTPRGEQFF	TGTGCCAGCAGTATGACCCCCCGGGGTGAGCAGTTCTTC
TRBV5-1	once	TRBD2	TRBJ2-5	CASSTGTSGGTKETQYF	TGCGCCAGCAGCACCGGGACTAGCGGGGGGACTAAAGAGACCCAGTACTTC
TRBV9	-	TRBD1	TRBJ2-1	CASSGGGTGRDEQFF	TGTGCCAGCAGCGGGGGGGGGACAGGGCGGGATGAGCAGTTCTTC
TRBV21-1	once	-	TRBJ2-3	CASSKGEGADTQYF	TGTGCCAGCAGCAAAGGGGAGGGGGCAGATACGCAGTATTTT
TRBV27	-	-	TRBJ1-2	CASSPMGIYGYTF	TGTGCCAGCAGCCCTATGGGCATCTATGGCTACACCTTC
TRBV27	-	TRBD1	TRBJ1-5	CASSLTGQGSNQPQHF	TGTGCCAGCAGTTTAACGGGACAGGGTAGTAATCAGCCCCAGCATTTT
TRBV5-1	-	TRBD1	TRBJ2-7	CASSLYGQGLGVGYEQYF	TGCGCCAGCAGCTTGTATGGACAGGGGCTTGGAGTCGGCTACGAGCAGTACTTC
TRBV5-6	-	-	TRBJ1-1	CASSPEVDTEAFF	TGTGCCAGCAGCCCTGAGGTCGACACTGAAGCTTTCTTT
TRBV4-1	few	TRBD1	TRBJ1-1	CASSQGGDRVNTEAFF	TGCGCCAGCAGCCAAGGAGGCGACAGGGTGAACACTGAAGCTTTCTTT
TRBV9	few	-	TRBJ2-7	CASRSIQGGYEQYF	TGTGCCAGCAGGTCGATCCAAGGGGGATACGAGCAGTACTTC
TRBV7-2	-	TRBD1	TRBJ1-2	CASSLERGPGYTF	TGTGCCAGCAGCTTAGAGAGGGGGCCGGGCTACACCTTC
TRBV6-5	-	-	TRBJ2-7	CASSNRVGEQYF	TGTGCCAGCAGTAACAGGGTCGGCGAGCAGTACTTC
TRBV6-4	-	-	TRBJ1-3	CASSDSNPATGSGNTIYF	TGTGCCAGCAGTGACTCGAATCCGGCGACGGGCTCTGGAAACACCATATATTTT
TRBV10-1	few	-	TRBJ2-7	CASSVGGAYEQYF	TGCGCCAGCAGTGTTGGGGGCGCCTACGAGCAGTACTTC
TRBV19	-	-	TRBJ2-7	CASSITRTHEQYF	TGTGCCAGTAGTATCACAAGAACCCACGAGCAGTACTTC
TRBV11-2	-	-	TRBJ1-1	CASSHFITVEVRRGAFF	TGTGCCAGCAGCCATTTTATAACAGTTGAGGTGCGGAGGGGAGCTTTCTTT
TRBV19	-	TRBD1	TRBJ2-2	CASSFRDSVGELFF	TGTGCCAGTAGTTTCCGGGACAGTGTCGGGGAGCTGTTTTTT
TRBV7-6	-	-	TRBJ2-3	CASSLYPGGLSTDTQYF	TGTGCCAGCAGCTTATATCCTGGAGGGCTTAGCACAGATACGCAGTATTTT
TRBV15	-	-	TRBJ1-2	CATSKNRVDRLYGYTF	TGTGCCACCAGCAAGAACAGGGTAGATCGCCTCTATGGCTACACCTTC
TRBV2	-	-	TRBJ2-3	CASRLTGISTDTQYF	TGTGCCAGCAGATTGACAGGTATTAGCACAGATACGCAGTATTTT
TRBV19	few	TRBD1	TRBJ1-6	CASSFRDRGNSPLHF	TGTGCCAGTAGTTTCCGGGACAGGGGGAATTCACCCCTCCACTTT
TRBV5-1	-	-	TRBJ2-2	CASSLEAGGIGELFF	TGCGCCAGCAGCTTGGAGGCAGGGGGGATCGGGGAGCTGTTTTTT
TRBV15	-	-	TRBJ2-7	CATSRDQGRRYEQYF	TGTGCCACCAGCAGAGATCAGGGCAGACGCTACGAGCAGTACTTC
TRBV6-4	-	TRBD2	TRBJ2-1	CASSDSRAGGLDEQFF	TGTGCCAGCAGTGACTCTAGGGCGGGGGGGCTCGATGAGCAGTTCTTC
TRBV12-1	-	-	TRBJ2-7	CAPGVAFGISEQYF	-
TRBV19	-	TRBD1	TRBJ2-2	CASSVQGAGGELFF	TGTGCCAGTAGTGTCCAGGGGGCTGGCGGGGAGCTGTTTTTT
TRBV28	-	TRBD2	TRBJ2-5	CASSLRGGIQETQYF	TGTGCCAGCAGTTTACGCGGGGGAATCCAAGAGACCCAGTACTTC
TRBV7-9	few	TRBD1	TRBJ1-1	CSSRGDRREAFF	TGTTCCAGCAGGGGGGACAGGAGAGAAGCTTTCTTT
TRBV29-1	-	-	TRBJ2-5	CSVQRGGFETETQYF	TGCAGCGTACAAAGAGGGGGATTTGAGACGGAGACCCAGTACTTC
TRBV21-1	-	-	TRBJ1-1	CASSKAGRKDMNTEAFF	TGTGCCAGCAGCAAAGCTGGCAGGAAAGATATGAACACTGAAGCTTTCTTT
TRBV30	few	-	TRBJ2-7	CAWQGTTYEQYF	TGTGCCTGGCAGGGGACGACCTACGAGCAGTACTTC
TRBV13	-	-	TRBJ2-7	CASSPRRGPKQYF	TGTGCCAGCAGCCCCCGTAGGGGCCCCAAGCAGTACTTC
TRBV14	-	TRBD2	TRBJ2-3	CASSQDLRGSTDTQYF	TGTGCCAGCAGCCAAGATTTGCGGGGGAGCACAGATACGCAGTATTTT
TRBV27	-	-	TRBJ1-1	CASSSWTDNTEAFF	TGTGCCAGCAGTTCCTGGACAGATAACACTGAAGCTTTCTTT
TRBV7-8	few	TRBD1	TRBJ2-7	CASSLAGQGAYEQYF	TGTGCCAGCAGCTTAGCCGGACAGGGGGCCTACGAGCAGTACTTC
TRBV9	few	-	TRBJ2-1	CASSVAQDYNEQFF	TGTGCCAGCAGCGTAGCTCAGGACTACAATGAGCAGTTCTTC
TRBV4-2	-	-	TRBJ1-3	CASSPNVDLGRDTIYF	TGTGCCAGCAGCCCGAACGTTGACCTCGGGAGGGACACCATATATTTT
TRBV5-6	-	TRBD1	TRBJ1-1	CASSPGGWTEAFF	TGTGCCAGCAGCCCAGGGGGGTGGACTGAAGCTTTCTTT
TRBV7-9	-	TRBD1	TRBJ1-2	CASSSGQGGAYGYTF	TGTGCCAGCAGCTCGGGACAGGGGGGCGCCTATGGCTACACCTTC
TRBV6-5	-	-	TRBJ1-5	CAGSYSRYQPQHF	TGTGCCGGCAGTTATTCCCGTTATCAGCCCCAGCATTTT
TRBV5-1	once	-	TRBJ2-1	CASSADPSSYNEQFF	TGCGCCAGCAGCGCCGACCCTAGCTCCTACAATGAGCAGTTCTTC
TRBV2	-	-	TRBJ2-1	CASTRLSSYNEQFF	TGTGCCAGCACCCGACTGAGCTCCTACAATGAGCAGTTCTTC
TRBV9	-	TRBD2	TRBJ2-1	CASSGLAGGSNEQFF	TGTGCCAGCAGCGGGCTTGCGGGGGGCTCAAATGAGCAGTTCTTC
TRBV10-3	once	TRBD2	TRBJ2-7	CAISESVAGGKPYF	TGTGCCATCAGTGAGTCGGTAGCGGGGGGTAAGCCGTACTTC
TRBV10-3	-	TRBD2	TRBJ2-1	CAISQRLAGINEQFF	TGTGCCATCAGCCAGCGGCTAGCGGGGATCAATGAGCAGTTCTTC
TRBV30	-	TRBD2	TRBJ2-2	CASSSGGAYGELFF	TGTGCCTCCTCGAGCGGGGGGGCCTACGGGGAGCTGTTTTTT
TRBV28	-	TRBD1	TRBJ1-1	CASSQTGRTEAFF	TGTGCCAGCAGTCAGACAGGGCGAACTGAAGCTTTCTTT